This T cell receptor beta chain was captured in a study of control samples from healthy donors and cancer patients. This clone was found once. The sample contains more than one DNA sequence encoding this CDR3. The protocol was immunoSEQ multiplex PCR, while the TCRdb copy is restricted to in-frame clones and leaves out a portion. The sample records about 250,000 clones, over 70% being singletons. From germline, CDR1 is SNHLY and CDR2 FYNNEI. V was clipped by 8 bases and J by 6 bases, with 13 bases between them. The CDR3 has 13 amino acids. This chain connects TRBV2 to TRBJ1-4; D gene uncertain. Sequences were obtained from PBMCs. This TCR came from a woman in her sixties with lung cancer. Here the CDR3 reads CASEPTSYEKLFF. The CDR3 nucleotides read TGTGCCAGCGAGCCCACGAGTTATGAAAAACTGTTTTTT.